The 18 T cell receptor beta chains below come from one sample, sequenced in a study of cytomegalovirus exposure and HLA in healthy donors. 13 Jbeta primers and 60 Vbeta primers were used for the PCR. Some clones are missing from TCRdb's copy, which holds only in-frame ones; the method was immunoSEQ multiplex PCR. The profile shows about 150,000 clones, just under 75% of them singletons. The sequencing sample was made of PBMCs. These receptors all come from a woman aged 18-29 years in good health and CMV-seronegative.

This clone was counted a few times. The chain recombines TRBV2 with TRBJ2-2, with TRBD1 matching 7 bases. Germline lookup yields CDR1 SNHLY and CDR2 FYNNEI. V lost 6 bases, J lost 5 bases, and 6 bases stayed unmatched. The CDR3 extends over 14 amino acids. CDR3 sequence: CASRIDRVTGELFF. Here the CDR3 DNA reads TGTGCCAGCAGGATCGACAGGGTTACCGGGGAGCTGTTTTTT.

This clone was counted a few times. The chain links TRBV9 to TRBJ2-1; 11 nucleotides align to TRBD2. Germline V gene lookup returns CDR1 SGDLS and CDR2 YYNGEE. CDR3 length: 15 amino acids. V lost 0 bases to trimming and J lost 8 bases; unmatched junction nucleotides: 4. DNA of the CDR3: TGTGCCAGCAGCGTAGTGACTAGCGGGGTCGATGAGCAGTTCTTC. It specifies CASSVVTSGVDEQFF.

This chain connects TRBV7-2 to TRBJ2-1; a weak D match, TRBD2 (5 bases). Deletions cut 3 bases from V and 4 bases from J, with 16 bases between. Germline assignment: CDR1 SGHTA and CDR2 FQGNSA. This CDR3 is 16 amino acids long. The DNA of the CDR3 is TGTGCCAGCAGCTTGATTTCGAGCGGATCATACAATGAGCAGTTCTTC. Encoded protein: CASSLISSGSYNEQFF.

The rearrangement joins TRBV11-1 to TRBJ1-4; TRBD1 might be the D (5 bases). Germline assignment: CDR1 SGHAT and CDR2 FQDESV (reference sequence). V was pared by 1 base and J by 0 bases, with 9 bases between. The CDR3 is 16 residues long. CDR3 sequence reads: CASSLDRRPTNEKLFF. The CDR3 DNA reads TGTGCCAGCAGCTTAGACAGGCGTCCAACTAATGAAAAACTGTTTTTT.

The chain carries TRBV11-2 and TRBJ2-2; 14 positions agree with TRBD2. The germline gives CDR1 SGHAT, CDR2 FQNNGV. V shed 2 bases and J 7 bases; nucleotides not matched to a gene: 6. This CDR3 is built from 17 residues. In DNA, the CDR3 is TGTGCCAGCAGCTTAAGGGGACTAGCGGGAGAAGGCGGGGAGCTGTTTTTT. It encodes CASSLRGLAGEGGELFF.

The chain links TRBV5-1 to TRBJ2-5, with 12 bases that match TRBD2. Trimming cost V 4 bases and J 5 bases; bases outside gene matches: 9. This CDR3 region has 16 residues. The germline gives CDR1 SGHRS, CDR2 YFSETQ. For the CDR3, the DNA is TGCGCCAGCAGCCCAGGGGCTAGCGGGGGGGAGGAGACCCAGTACTTC. It yields the protein CASSPGASGGEETQYF. Full variable domain (missing parts from reference TRBV5-1 and TRBJ2-5): KAGVTQTPRYLIKTRGQQVTLSCSPISGHRSVSWYQQTPGQGLQFLFEYFSETQRNKGNFPGRFSGRQFSNSRSEMNVSTLELGDSALYLCASSPGASGGEETQYFGPGTRLLVL.

The V gene is TRBV13, the J gene TRBJ1-6, with a tentative D call TRBD1 (6 bases). The CDR3 consists of 16 residues. Trimming removed 4 bases from V and 3 bases from J, with 13 bases in between. Germline V CDR1 and CDR2: PRHDT, FYEKMQ (reference sequence). CDR3 coding DNA: TGTGCCAGCAGCTCCACAGGGCTAGACTATAATTCACCCCTCCACTTT. Translating gives CASSSTGLDYNSPLHF.

The chain has TRBV19 and TRBJ1-1, with TRBD1 matching 7 bases. CDR1 is LNHDA, CDR2 SQIVND, per germline (reference sequence). The CDR3 consists of 15 residues. After removal of 1 base from V and 2 bases from J, the junction contained 4 bases not matched to a gene. CDR3 sequence: CASSIGTGVNTEAFF. CDR3 nucleotide sequence: TGTGCCAGTAGTATAGGGACAGGAGTAAACACTGAAGCTTTCTTT.

The chain couples TRBV7-8 to TRBJ1-4; D is unresolved. This CDR3 comprises 14 residues. Per the germline V gene, CDR1 is SGHVS and CDR2 is FQNEAQ. With 5 bases removed from V and 0 bases from J, the gap between germline ends came to 7 bases. CDR3 sequence: CASSPRATNEKLFF. The CDR3, as DNA: TGTGCCAGCAGCCCTCGTGCAACTAATGAAAAACTGTTTTTT.

The chain employs TRBV5-1 and TRBJ2-7, with 8 bases lining up with TRBD1. V trimming: 1 base; J trimming: 6 bases; junction bases outside the gene matches: 9. The CDR3 is made up of 15 amino acids. Germline V CDR1 and CDR2: SGHRS, YFSETQ. The CDR3 bases are TGCGCCAGCAGCTTGACAGGACAGGGTAGTTTCGAGCAGTACTTC. It translates to CASSLTGQGSFEQYF.

The chain carries TRBV7-2 and TRBJ1-2; no clear D. Germline V gene sequence: CDR1 SGHTA, CDR2 FQGNSA. Trimming shortened V by 3 bases and J by 1 base, and 9 bases separated the two germline ends. This CDR3 contains 14 residues. The CDR3 loop is CASSLTLVNYGYTF. CDR3 nucleotides: TGTGCCAGCAGCTTGACACTAGTTAACTATGGCTACACCTTC.

The chain is built from TRBV30 and TRBJ2-2; a weak D match, TRBD1 (6 bases). V lost 7 bases and J 3 bases, leaving 12 bases between the germline ends. Germline CDR1 is GTSNPN and CDR2 is SVGIG (reference sequence). The CDR3 consists of 13 residues. The DNA for the CDR3 is TGTGCCTCTACGAGGGGGTACACCGGGGAGCTGTTTTTT. As protein: CASTRGYTGELFF.

J is TRBJ2-2 and V is TRBV7-3; D gene uncertain. V lost 5 bases and J 5 bases, leaving 9 bases between the germline ends. The CDR3 has 13 amino acids. The V gene's germline CDR1 is SGHTA and CDR2 FQGTGA. The CDR3 reads CASSLLVTGELFF. The CDR3, as DNA: TGTGCCAGCAGCCTCCTAGTTACCGGGGAGCTGTTTTTT.

This clone is a singleton in its sample. Within the sample, other DNA sequences also encode this same CDR3. The rearrangement joins TRBV18 to TRBJ1-5; D remains unclear. Germline CDR1 is KGHSH and CDR2 is LQKENI. CDR3 length: 14 amino acids. The ends were cut back, 3 bases at V and 1 base at J, with 7 bases in the middle. The CDR3: CASSPGRSNQPQHF. The CDR3 nucleotides are TGTGCCAGCTCACCGGGCAGGAGCAATCAGCCCCAGCATTTT.

V and J are TRBV11-2 and TRBJ2-2; D possibly corresponds to TRBD1 (7 bases). In germline, CDR1 is SGHAT, CDR2 FQNNGV. Trimming cost V 9 bases and J 5 bases, with 25 bases left between them. This CDR3 comprises 17 residues. CDR3 loop: CASRGAGGRASTGELFF. The CDR3 coding sequence is TGTGCCAGTCGGGGCGCAGGGGGGCGGGCTTCGACCGGGGAGCTGTTTTTT.

This clone was seen just once. This chain links TRBV25-1 with TRBJ1-4; TRBD1 matches 8 bases. Looked up from germline, CDR1 is MGHDK and CDR2 is SYGVNS. This CDR3 is built from 14 residues. V shed 3 bases, J shed 6 bases, and the junction held 3 bases outside the gene matches. CDR3 bases: TGTGCCAGCAGTGAGGGCAGGGGGCATGAAAAACTGTTTTTT. Encoded protein: CASSEGRGHEKLFF.

The rearrangement joins TRBV2 to TRBJ2-5; 10 nucleotides line up with TRBD1. With 7 bases clipped from V and 7 bases from J, the junction kept 15 bases outside the gene matches. The germline CDR1 and CDR2 sequences are SNHLY and FYNNEI. CDR3 length: 16 residues. The CDR3 loop reads CASKGPGQGLRGTQYF. The CDR3 region has the DNA TGTGCCAGCAAGGGGCCGGGACAGGGGTTGCGAGGGACCCAGTACTTC.

A few counts support this clone. J is TRBJ1-1 and V is TRBV14; D is unclear. Germline lookup yields CDR1 SGHDN and CDR2 FVKESK. Trimming removed 4 bases from V and 4 bases from J, with 16 bases in between. CDR3 length equals 15 residues. For the CDR3, the DNA is TGTGCCAGCAGCCCTGATTCGACCCGGGGCACTGAAGCTTTCTTT. Translation: CASSPDSTRGTEAFF.